The clone carrying this T cell receptor beta chain was detected a few times. The sample belongs to a study of response to subunit inactivated influenza vaccine. MiXCR was run by TCRdb on the RT-PCR reads, yielding one entry per CDR3 protein. The data show about 170,000 distinct CDR3 sequences, more than 10% seen once. Looked up from germline, CDR1 is SGHVS and CDR2 is FNYEAQ. The CDR3 contains 14 residues. Trimming left V 0 bases short and J 4 bases short, with 10 bases between. The same sample was also studied in work on T cells expressing NK-cell markers. This second report adds: Making the TCR beta cDNA relied on 5'RACE template switching with UMIs. Cells sorted as CD3+CD56+NKG2C+, CD3+CD56+NKG2C- and CD3+CD56-NKG2C+ T cells supplied the TCR beta repertoires. Several donors had dominant NKG2C+ clonotypes that comprised about 1.0-7.5% of their CD8+ T cells. It was still unclear whether expanded NKG2C+ T cell clones were HCMV specific.

The sequenced sample was CD8+ T cells sorted from PBMCs, obtained 11 to 12 days after vaccination. V usage is TRBV7-6 and J usage is TRBJ2-7; maybe TRBD1 (7 bases). The sequence was obtained from a man aged 50-59 years who received an inactivated influenza vaccine. The CDR3 DNA reads TGTGCCAGCAGCTTAGCTGCAGGGGGGTACGAGCAGTACTTC. Its protein product is CASSLAAGGYEQYF.